This T cell receptor beta chain was profiled in a study of shared clonotypes between healthy human individuals. TCRdb's table, derived via immunoSEQ multiplex PCR, lists solely in-frame clones and lacks some. The sample yields more than 2,000,000 clones, 85% to 95% seen once. Trimming removed 0 bases from V and 4 bases from J, with 13 bases in between. This CDR3 contains 15 residues. Per the germline V gene, CDR1 is SGHTA and CDR2 is FQGNSA. The chain recombines TRBV7-2 with TRBJ2-7; weak D call: TRBD1 (5 bases). The receptor's source is a man between 18 and 35 years old in good health. Sequencing was done on a sample of naive CD4+ T cells sorted from blood. Described subset: CD45RA+ positively selected. The CDR3 region has the DNA TGTGCCAGCAGCTTAGCGCCAGGGAACACTTACGAGCAGTACTTC. It yields the protein CASSLAPGNTYEQYF.